A selection of T cell receptor beta chains follows, all from one sample in a study of T-cell reconstitution after alpha-beta-depleted transplantation in children. TCRdb re-called the PCR reads with MiXCR, one entry per CDR3 protein. Here the sample spans some 830,000 distinct CDR3 sequences, roughly 15% being singletons. The sample was PBMCs, mostly from graft donor cells, taken 360 days after TCRalphabeta/CD19-depleted stem cell transplant. These receptors came from a male patient between 10 and 17 years old who had a stem cell transplant for acute lymphoblastic leukemia, so the T cells may come from the graft donor. CDR3s include the opening cysteine and the closing phenylalanine or tryptophan. Each record gives: D gene, V gene, J gene, clone size, CDR3 DNA, CDR3 protein. A D gene is named only where the DNA matches it firmly. Rows may omit the clone size; those that give it use once, few, many or a size class.

NA	TRBV10-1	TRBJ2-4	NA	TGCGCCAGCAGTGACGGTCTAGCCAAAAACATTCAGTACTTC	CASSDGLAKNIQYF
NA	TRBV12-3/TRBV12-4	TRBJ2-7	NA	TGTGCCAGCAGTTTATTTGAGAACGAGCAGTACTTC	CASSLFENEQYF
NA	TRBV6-5	TRBJ1-1	few	TGTGCCAGCAGTTACTCGATGGGCTCTGACATGAACACTGAAGCTTTCTTT	CASSYSMGSDMNTEAFF
NA	TRBV4-1	TRBJ1-3	NA	TGCGCCAGCAGCGGCGACAGACTTACTGGAAACACCATATATTTT	CASSGDRLTGNTIYF
NA	TRBV20-1	TRBJ1-4	few	TGCAGTGCCAGGACAGTGCCTAATGAAAAACTGTTTTTT	CSARTVPNEKLFF
NA	TRBV2	TRBJ1-2	few	TGTGCCAGCAGTGTCAGACCGGGACTCTCGGACTATGGCTACACCTTC	CASSVRPGLSDYGYTF
NA	TRBV7-8	TRBJ2-4	many	TGTGCCAGCAGCTTAATAGCCAAAAACATTCAGTACTTC	CASSLIAKNIQYF
NA	TRBV3-1	TRBJ1-2	few	TGTGCCAGCAGCCATCAGGGTTTTCTTAATGGCTACACCTTC	CASSHQGFLNGYTF
NA	TRBV5-1	TRBJ2-7	NA	TGCGCCAGCTGTAGGACAACACAGGCCTACGAGCAGTACTTC	CASCRTTQAYEQYF
NA	TRBV20-1	TRBJ2-3	NA	TGCAGTGCTAGAGAAGGGGGTTCAGATACGCAGTATTTT	CSAREGGSDTQYF
TRBD2	TRBV7-3	TRBJ2-3	NA	TGTGCCAGCAGCGACCAACTAGCGGGAGGGCAGGAAGATACGCAGTATTTT	CASSDQLAGGQEDTQYF
NA	TRBV4-1	TRBJ2-2	few	TGCGCCAGCAGCCTAAGTGTGGGGGCGCTTCCAACCGGGGAGCTGTTTTTT	CASSLSVGALPTGELFF
NA	TRBV6-5	TRBJ2-7	NA	TGTGCCAGCAGTTACTCGACAGCTATCTACGAGCAGTACTTC	CASSYSTAIYEQYF
TRBD2	TRBV3-1	TRBJ2-1	few	TGTGCCAGCAGCCAAAGAATAGCTAGCGGGAGAAGGGAGCAGTTCTTC	CASSQRIASGRREQFF
NA	TRBV5-1	TRBJ1-5	few	TGCGCCAGCAGCGACGGGATCCAGGGCGATCAGCCCCAGCATTTT	CASSDGIQGDQPQHF
TRBD2	TRBV4-1	TRBJ2-3	NA	TGCGCCAGCAGCCAAGAAGGCGGGAGCCTCGCGGGAGATACGCAGTATTTT	CASSQEGGSLAGDTQYF
NA	TRBV5-1	TRBJ2-7	few	TGCGCCAGCAGCTTGGACAGGGTTCGGGCCTACGAGCAGTACTTC	CASSLDRVRAYEQYF
TRBD1	TRBV4-1	TRBJ2-1	few	TGCGCCAGCAAGTCCCCCGGACAGGCCGTCTACAATGAGCAGTTCTTC	CASKSPGQAVYNEQFF
TRBD1	TRBV29-1	TRBJ1-5	few	TGCAGCGTTGGATGGAGGAGGGGGACAGAGCCCCAGCATTTT	CSVGWRRGTEPQHF
TRBD1	TRBV4-1	TRBJ1-1	few	TGCGCCAGCAGCCATATTGACAGGGACGACACTGAAGCTTTCTTT	CASSHIDRDDTEAFF
TRBD1	TRBV7-2	TRBJ1-2	NA	TGTGCCAGCAGACCCGGGACAGGGTTTGCTAACTATGGCTACACCTTC	CASRPGTGFANYGYTF
TRBD1	TRBV7-3	TRBJ2-7	few	TGTGCCAGCGGGGACAGGGCGGGGGAGCAGTACTTC	CASGDRAGEQYF
TRBD1	TRBV5-6	TRBJ2-5	NA	TGTGCCAGCAGGGGGCTGGGACAGGGGGACCAAGAGACCCAGTACTTC	CASRGLGQGDQETQYF
NA	TRBV5-1	TRBJ1-1	few	TGCGCCAGCAGCTTCTCGGGGATGGGGCGAGACACTGAAGCTTTCTTT	CASSFSGMGRDTEAFF
NA	TRBV29-1	TRBJ2-5	few	TGCAGCGTGGACGCCGTTGCAGAGACCCAGTACTTC	CSVDAVAETQYF
NA	TRBV5-5	TRBJ2-1	many	TGTGCCAGCAGCTTGGCCGTCGCCAGAAGCTACGTCAATGAGCAGTTCTTC	CASSLAVARSYVNEQFF
TRBD1	TRBV20-1	TRBJ2-5	many	TGCAGTGCTAGAGAGGGACAGGGGGCCAAAGAGACCCAGTACTTC	CSAREGQGAKETQYF
NA	TRBV7-3	TRBJ2-5	few	TGTGCCAGCAGCTTAGGCCCTGCCCGGGAGACCCAGTACTTC	CASSLGPARETQYF
NA	TRBV5-1	TRBJ1-2	NA	TGCGCCAGCAGCTTGGTGCTGGGGCTGAACTATGGCTACACCTTC	CASSLVLGLNYGYTF
TRBD1	TRBV5-1	TRBJ1-5	NA	TGCGCCAGCAGCAACGGGGACAGTGAGGATCAGCCCCAGCATTTT	CASSNGDSEDQPQHF
NA	TRBV9	TRBJ2-7	many	TGTGCCAGCAGCGTAGGGGCGCTTCCGGGCGAGCAGTACTTC	CASSVGALPGEQYF
NA	TRBV4-2	TRBJ2-5	few	TGTGCCAGCAGCCAAGAAGTTTATTGGAGGGAGGCCCAAGAGACCCAGTACTTC	CASSQEVYWREAQETQYF
NA	TRBV5-1	TRBJ2-3	few	TGCGCCAGCAGCTTGGAAGGGGGAGGGCAGACAGATACGCAGTATTTT	CASSLEGGGQTDTQYF
TRBD1	TRBV20-1	TRBJ2-2	many	TGCAGTGCTAGAGGGACAGGGAACACCGGGGAGCTGTTTTTT	CSARGTGNTGELFF
NA	TRBV7-8	TRBJ2-2	few	TGTGCCAGCAGCCCAACCTGGACGGGGAGCGGGGAGCTGTTTTTT	CASSPTWTGSGELFF
NA	TRBV6-5	TRBJ2-1	NA	TGTGCCAGCAGTTACATGGGCTACAGGGCTGAGCAGTTCTTC	CASSYMGYRAEQFF
TRBD1	TRBV29-1	TRBJ2-7	NA	TGCAGCGTTGAAGATAAAAAAGGGGACAGGGCGATCTACGAGCAGTACTTC	CSVEDKKGDRAIYEQYF
NA	TRBV5-1	TRBJ2-7	NA	TGCGCCAGCAGCTTTAACAGTGAGGGATACGAGCAGTACTTC	CASSFNSEGYEQYF
NA	TRBV11-2	TRBJ2-3	few	TGTGCCAGCAGCCTTGTGCCGATGCGAGATACGCAGTATTTT	CASSLVPMRDTQYF
TRBD1	TRBV10-3	TRBJ2-1	few	TGTGCCATCAGTGAGGGACAGGGGGTTTCCTACAATGAGCAGTTCTTC	CAISEGQGVSYNEQFF
NA	TRBV20-1	TRBJ2-7	few	TGCAGTGCTGCCCAACCTCCGGGACACTTCTACGAGCAGTACTTC	CSAAQPPGHFYEQYF
TRBD1	TRBV6-1	TRBJ1-1	few	TGTGCCAGCAGGCTAGGGGGCGGCTGGAACACTGAAGCTTTCTTT	CASRLGGGWNTEAFF
TRBD1	TRBV5-5	TRBJ2-7	many	TGTGCCAGCAGCTTGGATTCCTGGACAGGGGGCTACGAGCAGTACTTC	CASSLDSWTGGYEQYF
NA	TRBV12-3/TRBV12-4	TRBJ1-2	few	TGTGCAAAGCAGTCCTGGGGGGTGTCTGGCTACACCTTC	CAKQSWGVSGYTF
NA	TRBV6-1	TRBJ1-6	few	TGTGCCACTAGACGGGACAACGGTAATTCACCCCTCCACTTT	CATRRDNGNSPLHF
TRBD1	TRBV11-2	TRBJ1-2	few	TGTGCCAGCAGCGCCCCGGGACAGAACTATGGCTACACCTTC	CASSAPGQNYGYTF
TRBD2	TRBV10-3	TRBJ2-5	few	TGTGCCACCGGACTAGCGACCGAAGAGACCCAGTACTTC	CATGLATEETQYF
TRBD2	TRBV5-1	TRBJ2-5	few	TGCGCCAGCAGACCAGGACTAGCGGGGCCCCAAGAGACCCAGTACTTC	CASRPGLAGPQETQYF
NA	TRBV20-1	TRBJ1-1	NA	TGCAGTGCTAGAGATGAGGGGGGTAACACTGAAGCTTTCTTT	CSARDEGGNTEAFF
NA	TRBV29-1	TRBJ2-5	many	TGCAGCGTTGCCCGGGGGTCGGAGACCCAGTACTTC	CSVARGSETQYF
TRBD2	TRBV7-2	TRBJ2-7	few	TGTGCCAGCAGCCGGAGCGGGAGTGGGAACTACGAGCAGTACTTC	CASSRSGSGNYEQYF
NA	TRBV20-1	TRBJ2-7	few	TGCAGTGCTAGAGATCGGGGTGCAGCCTACGAGCAGTACTTC	CSARDRGAAYEQYF
NA	TRBV5-1	TRBJ1-2	NA	TGCGCCAGCAGCTTGCCAAGGAATGGCTACACCTTC	CASSLPRNGYTF
NA	TRBV5-5	TRBJ2-7	few	TGTGCCAGCAACCTTAACCTCTACGAGCAGTACTTC	CASNLNLYEQYF
TRBD1	TRBV9	TRBJ2-7	NA	TGTGCCAGCAGCGTAGGAGACAGGGGGACCTACGAGCAGTACTTC	CASSVGDRGTYEQYF
NA	TRBV12-3/TRBV12-4	TRBJ2-1	once	TGTGCCAGCAGCCGCCCCTCCGGGGACAATGAGCAGTTCTTC	CASSRPSGDNEQFF
TRBD2	TRBV5-1	TRBJ2-1	few	TGCGCCAGCAGCTTGGTGACTAGCCGCAATGAGCAGTTCTTC	CASSLVTSRNEQFF
NA	TRBV29-1	TRBJ2-3	many	TGCAGCGTTGTATCCCAGCTGAGCACAGATACGCAGTATTTT	CSVVSQLSTDTQYF
NA	TRBV14	TRBJ2-3	few	TGTGCCAGCAGCCCCACCCTCGGTGACACAGATACGCAGTATTTT	CASSPTLGDTDTQYF
NA	TRBV18	TRBJ2-1	few	TGTGCCAGCTCGCCGGGGAATTACAATGAGCAGTTCTTC	CASSPGNYNEQFF